The sequence of this T cell receptor (beta chain) was determined in a study of blood T cell repertoires in COVID-19. This clone is a singleton in its sample. Germline values: CDR1 SGHTA, CDR2 FQGTGA. V lost 3 bases and J lost 5, with 10 bases in between. This CDR3 contains 13 residues. Here immunoSEQ multiplex PCR was the method, and the copy in TCRdb shows in-frame clones only, minus some. The sample consists of tens of thousands of clones, more than 75% of them appearing once. V and J are TRBV7-3 and TRBJ2-5; D call uncertain. This TCR was recovered from a human donor in a cohort sampled during active COVID-19. Sequenced sample: peripheral blood. The CDR3 nucleotides are TGTGCCAGCAGCTTGAACCCCAGGGAGACCCAGTACTTC. Amino acid sequence: CASSLNPRETQYF. Combining the CDR3 with reference TRBV7-3 and TRBJ2-5 gives the whole variable domain GAGVSQTPSNKVTEKGKYVELRCDPISGHTALYWYRQSLGQGPEFLIYFQGTGAADDSGLPNDRFFAVRPEGSVSTLKIQRTERGDSAVYLCASSLNPRETQYFGPGTRLLVL.